Included here is one TCR beta chain sequence, with context. Per the original methods: Estimation of nucleated cell counts relied on the amplification of reference gene primers. Clones were sequenced by immunoSEQ multiplex PCR, and TCRdb holds only the in-frame ones, with some missing. Clonal size and the V and J genes are those of that table, whereas D and trimming came from the DNA. The repertoire includes 100,000 to 150,000 clones, about 85% of them detected once, and 10% to 15% sits in the top ten. Trimming cost V 3 bases and J 5 bases, with 13 bases left between them. The CDR3 extends over 14 amino acids. Per the germline V gene, CDR1 is SNHLY and CDR2 is FYNNEI. This record comes from a study of blood T cell repertoires in COVID-19. The overall study: Whether acute or convalescent, the COVID-19 samples came from the United States, Italy and Spain. In each case, the material was cDNA or gDNA derived from T cells, B-cell-depleted T cells, or PBMCs.

This TCR came from a man aged 55 to 69 with acute or convalescent COVID-19. The V and J genes are TRBV2 and TRBJ1-1; weak D call: TRBD1 (5 bases). Sample: peripheral blood. In nucleotides, the CDR3 is TGTGCCAGCAGTGATGGGCCAGGGTGGACTGAAGCTTTCTTT. It is translated as CASSDGPGWTEAFF. The variable domain in full, completed from reference TRBV2 and TRBJ1-1, reads EPEVTQTPSHQVTQMGQEVILRCVPISNHLYFYWYRQILGQKVEFLVSFYNNEISEKSEIFDDQFSVERPDGSNFTLKIRSTKLEDSAMYFCASSDGPGWTEAFFGQGTRLTVV.